The rows below give T cell receptor beta chains drawn from one sample of a study of cytomegalovirus exposure and HLA in healthy donors. Clones were read by immunoSEQ multiplex PCR, and TCRdb kept only the in-frame ones, dropping some. The data hold about 82,000 clones, with just over 70% observed a single time. The source material was PBMCs. Receptors were obtained from a man aged 55 to 70 in good health and CMV-seronegative. CDR3s include the opening cysteine and the closing phenylalanine or tryptophan. D genes are given only for firm matches. Clone size is given for some rows only: seen once, a few or many times, or a class if the clone is expanded.

d_gene: TRBD1; j_gene: TRBJ1-4; abundance: .; v_gene: TRBV15; CDR3aa: CATSRDDGTGLGGGEKLFF; CDR3nt: TGTGCCACCAGCAGAGATGATGGGACAGGGTTAGGCGGAGGGGAAAAACTGTTTTTT
d_gene: TRBD2; j_gene: TRBJ2-3; abundance: .; v_gene: TRBV10-3; CDR3aa: CALRAGGPTDTQYF; CDR3nt: TGTGCCCTTCGAGCGGGAGGGCCGACAGATACGCAGTATTTT
d_gene: TRBD2; j_gene: TRBJ2-1; abundance: many; v_gene: TRBV6-5; CDR3aa: CASSGLAEYYNEQFF; CDR3nt: TGTGCCAGCAGTGGACTAGCGGAGTACTACAATGAGCAGTTCTTC
d_gene: .; j_gene: TRBJ2-5; abundance: .; v_gene: TRBV6-1; CDR3aa: CASTPVSQETQYF; CDR3nt: TGTGCCAGCACCCCCGTGAGTCAAGAGACCCAGTACTTC
d_gene: .; j_gene: TRBJ1-1; abundance: few; v_gene: TRBV5-5; CDR3aa: CASSLFWGGAGTEAFF; CDR3nt: TGTGCCAGCAGCTTGTTCTGGGGGGGCGCGGGGACTGAAGCTTTCTTT
d_gene: .; j_gene: TRBJ1-2; abundance: once; v_gene: TRBV6-1; CDR3aa: CASTETGLSDYGYTF; CDR3nt: TGTGCCAGCACCGAGACGGGACTATCAGACTATGGCTACACCTTC
d_gene: TRBD1; j_gene: TRBJ1-2; abundance: .; v_gene: TRBV7-9; CDR3aa: CASSTKHRGQDYGYTF; CDR3nt: TGTGCCAGCAGCACAAAACACAGGGGGCAGGACTATGGCTACACCTTC
d_gene: TRBD1; j_gene: TRBJ2-1; abundance: .; v_gene: TRBV6-6; CDR3aa: CASSYQGAQAYNEQFF; CDR3nt: TGTGCCAGCAGTTATCAGGGGGCGCAGGCCTACAATGAGCAGTTCTTC
d_gene: TRBD1; j_gene: TRBJ2-7; abundance: .; v_gene: TRBV5-4; CDR3aa: CASSWIDRGSYEQYF; CDR3nt: TGTGCCAGCAGCTGGATCGACAGGGGCTCCTACGAGCAGTACTTC
d_gene: TRBD1; j_gene: TRBJ1-6; abundance: .; v_gene: TRBV6-5; CDR3aa: CASRRDSSYNSPLHF; CDR3nt: TGTGCCAGCAGGAGGGACAGCTCCTATAATTCACCCCTCCACTTT
d_gene: .; j_gene: TRBJ2-1; abundance: .; v_gene: TRBV10-3; CDR3aa: CAISDVGEQFF; CDR3nt: TGTGCCATCAGTGACGTCGGTGAGCAGTTCTTC
d_gene: TRBD2; j_gene: TRBJ2-3; abundance: once; v_gene: TRBV29-1; CDR3aa: CSVDLVAGGTPDTQYF; CDR3nt: TGCAGCGTTGATCTTGTAGCGGGGGGCACGCCGGATACGCAGTATTTT
d_gene: .; j_gene: TRBJ2-1; abundance: .; v_gene: TRBV7-6; CDR3aa: CASSQLAGYNEQFF; CDR3nt: TGTGCCAGCAGCCAACTTGCGGGGTACAATGAGCAGTTCTTC
d_gene: .; j_gene: TRBJ1-5; abundance: .; v_gene: TRBV19; CDR3aa: CASRISRRGGDNQPQHF; CDR3nt: TGTGCCAGTAGAATATCACGAAGAGGGGGTGACAATCAGCCCCAGCATTTT
d_gene: TRBD2; j_gene: TRBJ2-7; abundance: .; v_gene: TRBV28; CDR3aa: CASTTSTSGTVEQYF; CDR3nt: TGTGCCAGCACGACCTCTACTAGCGGGACAGTCGAGCAGTACTTC
d_gene: TRBD2; j_gene: TRBJ2-5; abundance: .; v_gene: TRBV13; CDR3aa: CASGSGGSQETQYF; CDR3nt: TGTGCCAGCGGGAGCGGGGGGTCCCAAGAGACCCAGTACTTC
d_gene: .; j_gene: TRBJ1-4; abundance: .; v_gene: TRBV29-1; CDR3aa: CSVGGGGGNEKLFF; CDR3nt: TGCAGCGTCGGAGGGGGGGGAGGTAATGAAAAACTGTTTTTT
d_gene: .; j_gene: TRBJ2-5; abundance: .; v_gene: TRBV5-1; CDR3aa: CASSLEAPGMGETQYF; CDR3nt: TGCGCCAGCAGCTTGGAGGCCCCCGGGATGGGAGAGACCCAGTACTTC
d_gene: TRBD1; j_gene: TRBJ2-3; abundance: .; v_gene: TRBV7-9; CDR3aa: CASSLGPGGGSTDTQYF; CDR3nt: TGTGCCAGCAGCTTAGGGCCAGGGGGCGGAAGCACAGATACGCAGTATTTT
d_gene: .; j_gene: TRBJ1-5; abundance: .; v_gene: TRBV7-6; CDR3aa: CASSLAQRDQPQHF; CDR3nt: TGTGCCAGCAGCTTAGCGCAGAGGGATCAGCCCCAGCATTTT
d_gene: .; j_gene: TRBJ2-2; abundance: .; v_gene: TRBV29-1; CDR3aa: CSVFTGTNTGELFF; CDR3nt: TGCAGCGTTTTTACAGGGACAAACACCGGGGAGCTGTTTTTT
d_gene: TRBD1; j_gene: TRBJ2-5; abundance: .; v_gene: TRBV5-8; CDR3aa: CASIFRDRGFRETQYF; CDR3nt: TGTGCCAGCATATTCCGGGACAGGGGCTTTCGGGAGACCCAGTACTTC
d_gene: TRBD2; j_gene: TRBJ2-7; abundance: .; v_gene: TRBV27; CDR3aa: CASSLGASGVYEQYF; CDR3nt: TGTGCCAGCAGTTTAGGGGCCAGCGGGGTTTACGAGCAGTACTTC
d_gene: TRBD1; j_gene: TRBJ1-2; abundance: .; v_gene: TRBV29-1; CDR3aa: CSVTPGQGDGYTF; CDR3nt: TGCAGCGTTACACCGGGACAGGGGGACGGCTACACCTTC
d_gene: TRBD2; j_gene: TRBJ2-2; abundance: few; v_gene: TRBV15; CDR3aa: CATSSRRGGTSGAPGTGELFF; CDR3nt: TGTGCCACCAGCAGTCGGAGGGGGGGGACTAGCGGGGCCCCGGGCACCGGGGAGCTGTTTTTT
d_gene: .; j_gene: TRBJ1-2; abundance: .; v_gene: TRBV29-1; CDR3aa: CSASRPKSDGYTF; CDR3nt: TGCAGCGCCTCTAGACCTAAGAGCGATGGCTACACCTTC
d_gene: TRBD2; j_gene: TRBJ2-5; abundance: few; v_gene: TRBV7-9; CDR3aa: CASSPGTSGGDAGETQYF; CDR3nt: TGTGCCAGCAGCCCGGGGACTAGCGGGGGGGATGCGGGGGAGACCCAGTACTTC
d_gene: TRBD1; j_gene: TRBJ1-4; abundance: .; v_gene: TRBV13; CDR3aa: CASSSSSRQGSEKLFF; CDR3nt: TGTGCCAGCAGCTCCTCTTCGAGACAGGGGAGTGAAAAACTGTTTTTT
d_gene: .; j_gene: TRBJ1-5; abundance: once; v_gene: TRBV19; CDR3aa: CASSTQLAYGNQPQHF; CDR3nt: TGTGCCAGTAGTACCCAATTAGCTTATGGCAATCAGCCCCAGCATTTT
d_gene: .; j_gene: TRBJ2-7; abundance: once; v_gene: TRBV5-1; CDR3aa: CASRGSSYEQYF; CDR3nt: TGCGCCAGCCGGGGGAGCTCCTACGAGCAGTACTTC
d_gene: TRBD1; j_gene: TRBJ2-7; abundance: .; v_gene: TRBV7-2; CDR3aa: CASSLWTGWMASEQYF; CDR3nt: TGTGCCAGCAGCTTATGGACAGGGTGGATGGCTAGCGAGCAGTACTTC
d_gene: .; j_gene: TRBJ2-6; abundance: once; v_gene: TRBV30; CDR3aa: CAWTKGAGANVLTF; CDR3nt: TGTGCCTGGACCAAGGGGGCTGGGGCCAACGTCCTGACTTTC
d_gene: .; j_gene: TRBJ1-1; abundance: .; v_gene: TRBV6-1; CDR3aa: CASREGTGPWTEAFF; CDR3nt: TGTGCCAGCAGGGAGGGAACAGGACCGTGGACTGAAGCTTTCTTT
d_gene: .; j_gene: TRBJ2-3; abundance: few; v_gene: TRBV5-1; CDR3aa: CASDYLTGSTDTQYF; CDR3nt: TGCGCCAGCGACTATCTCACGGGGAGCACAGATACGCAGTATTTT
d_gene: .; j_gene: TRBJ1-5; abundance: .; v_gene: TRBV6-6; CDR3aa: CASSYSGGLEPQHF; CDR3nt: TGTGCCAGCAGTTACTCGGGCGGGCTCGAGCCCCAGCATTTT
d_gene: .; j_gene: TRBJ1-2; abundance: few; v_gene: TRBV29-1; CDR3aa: CSAEGGYGYTF; CDR3nt: TGCAGCGCCGAGGGTGGCTATGGCTACACCTTC
d_gene: TRBD1; j_gene: TRBJ1-3; abundance: .; v_gene: TRBV30; CDR3aa: CAWRRGRLRNTIYF; CDR3nt: TGTGCCTGGCGAAGGGGGCGTCTTCGAAACACCATATATTTT
d_gene: .; j_gene: TRBJ2-3; abundance: .; v_gene: TRBV9; CDR3aa: CASSDLYPSTDTQYF; CDR3nt: TGTGCCAGCAGCGACCTATACCCTAGCACAGATACGCAGTATTTT
d_gene: .; j_gene: TRBJ2-1; abundance: .; v_gene: TRBV5-1; CDR3aa: CASHESAASLYNEQFF; CDR3nt: TGCGCCAGCCACGAATCAGCGGCGTCACTTTACAATGAGCAGTTCTTC
d_gene: TRBD2; j_gene: TRBJ2-7; abundance: .; v_gene: TRBV15; CDR3aa: CATSSGVGLAGGFGYEQYF; CDR3nt: TGTGCCACCAGCAGTGGGGTGGGACTAGCGGGAGGTTTTGGCTACGAGCAGTACTTC
d_gene: TRBD1; j_gene: TRBJ2-6; abundance: .; v_gene: TRBV28; CDR3aa: CASSSGGSGANVLTF; CDR3nt: TGTGCCAGCAGTTCAGGGGGCTCTGGGGCCAACGTCCTGACTTTC
d_gene: .; j_gene: TRBJ2-3; abundance: once; v_gene: TRBV18; CDR3aa: CASSPPSQGGTDTQYF; CDR3nt: TGTGCCAGCTCACCACCTTCGCAGGGGGGTACAGATACGCAGTATTTT
d_gene: TRBD1; j_gene: TRBJ2-1; abundance: once; v_gene: TRBV5-1; CDR3aa: CASSLGDRGWNEQFF; CDR3nt: TGCGCCAGCAGCTTGGGGGACAGGGGCTGGAATGAGCAGTTCTTC
d_gene: TRBD1; j_gene: TRBJ1-5; abundance: once; v_gene: TRBV7-2; CDR3aa: CASSLSTGAGQPQHF; CDR3nt: TGTGCCAGCAGCCTAAGTACAGGGGCTGGTCAGCCCCAGCATTTT
d_gene: .; j_gene: TRBJ1-1; abundance: .; v_gene: TRBV29-1; CDR3aa: CSVGEGTNTEAFF; CDR3nt: TGCAGCGTTGGAGAGGGCACGAACACTGAAGCTTTCTTT
d_gene: .; j_gene: TRBJ2-3; abundance: .; v_gene: TRBV14; CDR3aa: CASSQGIGGLTDTQYF; CDR3nt: TGTGCCAGCAGCCAAGGAATCGGGGGACTCACAGATACGCAGTATTTT
d_gene: TRBD1; j_gene: TRBJ2-2; abundance: .; v_gene: TRBV19; CDR3aa: CASTPTGEDTGELFF; CDR3nt: TGTGCCAGTACCCCGACAGGGGAAGACACCGGGGAGCTGTTTTTT
d_gene: TRBD1; j_gene: TRBJ1-1; abundance: .; v_gene: TRBV18; CDR3aa: CASSPFYTGGANIAEAFF; CDR3nt: TGTGCCAGCTCACCATTTTATACAGGGGGCGCAAATATAGCTGAAGCTTTCTTT
d_gene: TRBD1; j_gene: TRBJ2-3; abundance: .; v_gene: TRBV7-6; CDR3aa: CASSLAPGTGGSLDTQYF; CDR3nt: TGTGCCAGCAGCTTAGCCCCGGGGACAGGGGGTTCCCTAGATACGCAGTATTTT
d_gene: .; j_gene: TRBJ2-1; abundance: .; v_gene: TRBV29-1; CDR3aa: CSVANLGPDEQFF; CDR3nt: TGCAGCGTCGCTAACCTAGGCCCCGATGAGCAGTTCTTC
d_gene: .; j_gene: TRBJ1-2; abundance: .; v_gene: TRBV19; CDR3aa: CASSIARRYGYTF; CDR3nt: TGTGCCAGTAGTATAGCCAGGCGCTATGGCTACACCTTC
d_gene: .; j_gene: TRBJ2-1; abundance: few; v_gene: TRBV5-4; CDR3aa: CASSLKWNEQFF; CDR3nt: TGTGCCAGCAGCCTAAAGTGGAATGAGCAGTTCTTC
d_gene: .; j_gene: TRBJ2-2; abundance: .; v_gene: TRBV15; CDR3aa: CATSRDWQGSGRPGELFF; CDR3nt: TGTGCCACCAGCAGAGATTGGCAGGGAAGTGGCCGTCCCGGGGAGCTGTTTTTT
d_gene: .; j_gene: TRBJ1-1; abundance: .; v_gene: TRBV19; CDR3aa: CASTERQNTEAFF; CDR3nt: TGTGCCAGTACGGAGCGGCAGAACACTGAAGCTTTCTTT
d_gene: TRBD2; j_gene: TRBJ2-7; abundance: once; v_gene: TRBV19; CDR3aa: CASSKKGLAGSTYEQYF; CDR3nt: TGTGCCAGTAGTAAAAAGGGACTAGCGGGATCTACCTACGAGCAGTACTTC
d_gene: .; j_gene: TRBJ1-3; abundance: once; v_gene: TRBV7-9; CDR3aa: CASSGDSRNTIYF; CDR3nt: TGTGCCAGCAGCGGAGACAGCCGAAACACCATATATTTT